These T cell receptor beta chains were read from a single sample in a study of blood T cells in healthy people across ages. TCRdb reprocessed the 5' RACE reads via MiXCR and lists one record per CDR3 protein. The sample includes roughly 800,000 distinct CDR3 sequences, 58% of them seen just once. The sample taken for sequencing was blood. The source is a man between 25 and 39 years old in good health. Each CDR3 is given with its conserved first and last residue. The D gene is left open where the match is weak.

V,D,length,J,CDR3
TRBV20-1,.,13,TRBJ1-4,CSANRDVREKLFF
TRBV20-1,.,12,TRBJ2-5,CSAPSGWGTQYF
TRBV12-3/TRBV12-4,TRBD1,14,TRBJ1-2,CASSFQGAGYGYTF
TRBV5-5,.,18,TRBJ1-2,CASSLKGDNRAKDYGYTF
TRBV28,TRBD1,14,TRBJ1-1,CASSQDRDRGEAFF
TRBV12-3/TRBV12-4,TRBD2,20,TRBJ2-5,CASSYGRGKGLAVHQETQYF
TRBV7-6,TRBD1,17,TRBJ1-3,CASSSGGQTSSGNTIYF
TRBV3-1,TRBD2,12,TRBJ2-5,CASSQTSGSQYF
TRBV7-2,TRBD2,15,.,CASSLVEGGPYEQYF
TRBV12-3/TRBV12-4,.,15,TRBJ1-1,CASSLSSSGNTEAFF
TRBV3-1,TRBD1,14,TRBJ2-7,CASSQETGVGEQYF
TRBV9,.,14,TRBJ2-7,CASSVAGFSYEQYF
TRBV7-6,.,13,TRBJ2-7,CASSFGRVNEQYF
TRBV28,.,13,TRBJ2-5,CATKLDPQETQYF
TRBV7-2,.,17,TRBJ2-7,CASSPNFGTKSSYEQYF
TRBV5-1,TRBD1,16,TRBJ1-1,CASSLTGARLWTEAFF
TRBV5-1,.,17,TRBJ2-3,CASSLPEGSPSADTQYF
TRBV6-1,.,14,TRBJ2-1,CASRQRRGGGEQFF
TRBV20-1,.,14,TRBJ2-6,CSAPQTIGANVLTF
TRBV29-1,TRBD2,13,TRBJ2-4,CSVSGGGGNIQYF
TRBV20-1,.,11,TRBJ1-2,CSAKGERGYTF
TRBV25-1,TRBD2,16,TRBJ2-3,CASGSGGRGDTDTQYF
TRBV3-1,.,15,TRBJ1-6,CASSQVPGNTSPLHF
TRBV5-1,.,15,TRBJ2-3,CASSLDRPTTDTQYF
TRBV12-3/TRBV12-4,TRBD2,16,TRBJ2-7,CASSLSGGPPRYEQYF
TRBV4-3,TRBD1,14,TRBJ1-5,CASSQDQGDQPQHF
TRBV5-8,.,14,TRBJ2-7,CASSFGEVSREQYF
TRBV20-1,TRBD1,14,TRBJ2-1,CSARDPRGKSEQFF
TRBV10-3,.,16,TRBJ1-5,CAISESGGQGNQPQHF
TRBV20-1,.,16,TRBJ1-2,CSATTGGGRGNYGYTF
TRBV7-9,.,13,TRBJ1-2,CAIPSPGEYGYTF
TRBV5-1,.,14,TRBJ2-2,CASSLTPATGELFF
TRBV2,.,14,TRBJ1-1,CASSARGENTEAFF
TRBV28,.,17,TRBJ2-3,CASSFRSRSDSTDTQYF
TRBV28,TRBD2,15,TRBJ2-7,CASSRSGTSNAGQYF
TRBV6-2/TRBV6-3,.,12,TRBJ2-3,CASSYIKNTQYF
TRBV15,.,18,TRBJ2-3,CATSRDRGGSYSTDTQYF
TRBV7-2,TRBD2,15,TRBJ2-1,CASSFVLAGGDEQFF
TRBV30,.,11,TRBJ1-2,CAWSGLGGYTF
TRBV4-1,TRBD2,22,TRBJ2-7,CASSQTTGLAGEAARPAYEQYF
TRBV20-1,TRBD1,21,.,CSARDVRLRQGASGSSNEQYF
TRBV4-3,.,15,TRBJ2-1,CASSLWEYSGDEQFF
TRBV7-2,TRBD2,15,TRBJ2-3,CASSRTSAQVDTQYF
TRBV2,TRBD2,17,TRBJ2-7,CASANNAGLAGGYEQYF
TRBV7-2,.,13,TRBJ1-5,CASSFRAKQPQHF